This TCR beta chain came from a study of PD-1 blockade in classical Hodgkin lymphoma. Whole-study findings and limits: Complete responders matched newly diagnosed patients in baseline diversity. Some patients started nivolumab under 1 year after ASCT, and they were excluded. Prior therapy or disease activity may underlie the repertoire differences, whose causes remain undefined.

After removal of 3 bases from V and 3 bases from J, the junction contained 10 bases not matched to a gene. There are 18 residues in the CDR3. Germline loops: CDR1 LNHDA, CDR2 SQIVND (reference sequence). Regarding this clone: Its antigen is as yet unknown.

The data were produced by immunoSEQ multiplex PCR, yet TCRdb's version contains in-frame clones alone and is incomplete. The sample carries about 27,000 clones, about 83% recorded once. The patients all showed relapse after autologous stem cell transplantation, while their brentuximab vedotin exposure varied. Magnetic depletion of unwanted cells isolated CD4+ T cells from thawed PBMCs. This rearrangement joins TRBV19 to TRBJ2-2; 10 bases align to TRBD2. The TCR comes from a human donor with classical Hodgkin lymphoma. The sample was CD4+ T cells from blood, taken at baseline. The chain's CDR3 is CASSMWASGGLYTGELFF. The CDR3 nucleotides read TGTGCCAGTAGTATGTGGGCTAGCGGGGGCTTGTACACCGGGGAGCTGTTTTTT.